In its sample, the clone carrying this TCR beta chain was seen many times. What it recognizes is unknown. The data are from a study of Graves' ophthalmopathy and Graves' hyperthyroidism. Turning to the study itself: Ophthalmopathy not arising within 18 months of follow-up defined hyperthyroidism as stable. Study conclusions and caveats: The majority of expanded thyroid clonotypes above 0.001 frequency also occurred in blood.

TCR beta CDR3 regions were amplified from RNA transcripts. First-round RT-PCR with HTBI primers preceded a second-round multiplex PCR. TCRdb re-called the multiplex PCR reads through MiXCR, storing one row per CDR3 protein. The sample includes around 520,000 distinct CDR3 sequences, under 45% of them seen just once. The CDR3 is made up of 16 amino acids. Germline values: CDR1 SGHTS, CDR2 YDEGEE. V lost 4 bases, J lost 2 bases, and 9 bases stayed unmatched. Among the hyperthyroidism patients, all were newly diagnosed, aged 18 to 65, with under 2 months' duration. This clonotype originated in an adult man with Graves' hyperthyroidism. This chain uses TRBV5-8 with TRBJ2-5, with TRBD1 matching 9 bases. Material: peripheral blood or thyroid tissue (not recorded which). Here the CDR3 reads CASSGTGLILQETQYF. In nucleotides, the CDR3 is TGTGCCAGCAGCGGGACAGGGCTCATCCTTCAAGAGACCCAGTACTTC. The full variable domain, rest sourced from reference TRBV5-8 and TRBJ2-5, is EAGVTQSPTHLIKTRGQQATLRCSPISGHTSVYWYQQALGLGLQFLLWYDEGEERNRGNFPPRFSGRQFPNYSSELNVNALELEDSALYLCASSGTGLILQETQYFGPGTRLLVL.